The clone carrying this TCR beta chain has a count of ten or more. The antigen is not known. Gene and germline names: mouse. The sequence runs out 4 residues before the end of the CDR3; the remainder is reconstructed from the germline J gene. This entry belongs to a study of CD8+ T cells in alopecia areata. In each case, RNA was isolated and then reverse transcribed into cDNA as the sequencing template. Generated by immunoSEQ multiplex PCR, the TCRdb table keeps only in-frame clones and is missing some. The repertoire has approximately 1,800 clones, none seen only once; the ten largest take 52%. Notes on the study in general: Lesional scalp, notably in alopecia totalis/universalis, had clonality above that of normal scalp.

The V end lost 1 base, the J end lost 2 bases, and 12 bases lay between the germline ends. Germline V gene sequence: CDR1 NSQYPW, CDR2 LRSPGD (reference sequence). This CDR3 is 15 amino acids long. The sample taken for sequencing was lesional skin. The J gene is TRBJ2-7, the V gene TRBV1, with D perhaps matching TRBD2 (7 bases). This receptor was taken from a C3H/HeJ mouse with alopecia areata. This strain has MHC haplotype H2-k. CDR3 protein: CTCSAVGGHPYEQYF. CDR3 bases read: TGCACCTGCAGTGCAGTGGGGGGACATCCCTAT.